The 31 T cell receptor beta chains given below trace back to one sample, sequenced in a study of radiotherapy plus CTLA-4 blockade in lung cancer. Clones were read by immunoSEQ multiplex PCR, and TCRdb kept only the in-frame ones, dropping some. The sample has about 120,000 clones, approximately 90% seen once. The source material was peripheral blood, sampled from a patient treated with radiotherapy plus ipilimumab. The receptors were gathered from a human donor with non-small cell lung cancer that progressed on radiotherapy plus ipilimumab.

The chain employs TRBV5-8 and TRBJ1-2, with D unclear. The CDR3 runs 12 residues. V lost 2 bases, J lost 8 bases, and 10 bases lay in between. The germline gives CDR1 SGHTS, CDR2 YDEGEE. CDR3 sequence: CASSFRLDGYTF. In DNA, the CDR3 is TGTGCCAGCAGCTTCCGATTGGACGGCTACACCTTC.

The chain employs TRBV5-1 and TRBJ2-3; no firm D call. V shed 2 bases and J shed 0 bases, with 7 bases lying between them. The CDR3 has 14 amino acids. CDR1 is SGHRS and CDR2 is YFSETQ in the germline V gene. The CDR3 region has the DNA TGCGCCAGCAGCTTCTCTACAAGCACAGATACGCAGTATTTT. Translating it yields CASSFSTSTDTQYF. The full variable domain, rest sourced from reference TRBV5-1 and TRBJ2-3, is KAGVTQTPRYLIKTRGQQVTLSCSPISGHRSVSWYQQTPGQGLQFLFEYFSETQRNKGNFPGRFSGRQFSNSRSEMNVSTLELGDSALYLCASSFSTSTDTQYFGPGTRLTVL.

J is TRBJ2-2 and V is TRBV7-3; D perhaps matches TRBD2 (6 bases). The CDR3 runs to 13 residues. Germline values: CDR1 SGHTA, CDR2 FQGTGA. Trimming removed 3 bases from V and 5 bases from J, with 7 bases in between. Here the CDR3 reads CASSFLATGELFF. Here the CDR3 DNA reads TGTGCCAGCAGCTTTCTAGCGACCGGGGAGCTGTTTTTT. The entire variable domain, with the rest obtained from reference TRBV7-3 and TRBJ2-2, is as follows: GAGVSQTPSNKVTEKGKYVELRCDPISGHTALYWYRQSLGQGPEFLIYFQGTGAADDSGLPNDRFFAVRPEGSVSTLKIQRTERGDSAVYLCASSFLATGELFFGEGSRLTVL.

The chain couples TRBV25-1 to TRBJ2-3, with TRBD2 matching over 8 bases. V lost 2 bases to trimming and J lost 0 bases; unmatched junction nucleotides: 10. The CDR3 spans 18 residues. The V gene's germline CDR1 is MGHDK and CDR2 SYGVNS. The CDR3 loop is CASSEARGGSSSTDTQYF. DNA for the CDR3: TGTGCCAGCAGTGAAGCCCGGGGGGGTAGCTCTAGCACAGATACGCAGTATTTT.

CDR3 DNA: TGTGCCTGGAGTAACCCTCGAGGACAGGGGTATAATACTGAAGCTTTCTTT. It specifies CAWSNPRGQGYNTEAFF. The V call is TRBV30, the J call TRBJ1-1; 9 nucleotides align to TRBD1. Trimming cost V 2 bases and J 5 bases; bases outside gene matches: 15. Germline CDR1 and CDR2: GTSNPN and SVGIG (reference sequence). The CDR3 runs 17 residues. Combining the CDR3 with reference TRBV30 and TRBJ1-1 gives the whole variable domain SQTIHQWPATLVQPVGSPLSLECTVEGTSNPNLYWYRQAAGRGLQLLFYSVGIGQISSEVPQNLSASRPQDRQFILSSKKLLLSDSGFYLCAWSNPRGQGYNTEAFFGQGTRLTVV.

The rearrangement links TRBV9 to TRBJ2-2; 14 nucleotides line up with TRBD2. This CDR3 is 17 amino acids long. Germline-derived CDR1 and CDR2 are SGDLS and YYNGEE. V shed 0 bases and J 7 bases; nucleotides not matched to a gene: 5. The CDR3 reads CASSVGLAGGPSGELFF. CDR3 bases: TGTGCCAGCAGCGTAGGACTAGCGGGAGGGCCGAGCGGGGAGCTGTTTTTT.

The gene calls are TRBV19 and TRBJ1-1; a weak D match, TRBD1 (6 bases). Germline CDR1 is LNHDA and CDR2 is SQIVND (reference sequence). V shed 11 bases and J shed 5 bases, with 15 bases lying between them. The CDR3 loop spans 12 amino acids. Here the CDR3 reads CAAGGLGTEAFF. CDR3 bases: TGTGCCGCGGGGGGGCTAGGGACTGAAGCTTTCTTT.

The chain couples TRBV19 to TRBJ1-2, with D perhaps matching TRBD1 (6 bases). V was pared by 7 bases and J by 4 bases, with 16 bases between. The CDR3 loop spans 14 amino acids. CDR1 is LNHDA and CDR2 is SQIVND in the germline V gene (reference sequence). The CDR3 DNA follows: TGTGCCAGTACCCTCTGGGGGCTGAGCTATGGCTACACCTTC. Translating gives CASTLWGLSYGYTF.

The V call is TRBV19, the J call TRBJ2-7; D not resolved. Germline V gene sequence: CDR1 LNHDA, CDR2 SQIVND (reference sequence). The CDR3 consists of 13 residues. V was cut by 5 bases and J by 2 bases, with 10 bases left in between. The CDR3 coding sequence is TGTGCCAGTAGTCGCGGCGAGGCCTACGAGCAGTACTTC. Encoded protein: CASSRGEAYEQYF.

This clone was seen a single time. This chain uses TRBV5-1 with TRBJ1-4, with D unresolved. The CDR3 has 15 amino acids. Germline CDR1 SGHRS, CDR2 YFSETQ. V lost 1 base to trimming and J lost 5 bases, with 12 bases between them. The CDR3 sequence is CASSLSEGRNEKLFF. The CDR3 nucleotides are TGCGCCAGCAGCTTGTCGGAGGGAAGAAATGAAAAACTGTTTTTT.

The chain is built from TRBV5-6 and TRBJ1-4; 7 nucleotides align to TRBD1. Looked up from germline, CDR1 is SGHDT and CDR2 is YYEEEE. The CDR3 contains 14 residues. Trimming took 2 bases from V and 5 from J; bases not matched to a gene: 3. CDR3 DNA: TGTGCCAGCAGCTTCGGGACAGCAAATGAAAAACTGTTTTTT. This codes for CASSFGTANEKLFF.

The chain is built from TRBV6-5 and TRBJ2-2; no firm D call. The CDR3 runs to 13 residues. The germline V and J ends were trimmed by 5 bases and 5 bases, with 9 bases remaining between them. Germline V gives CDR1 MNHEY, CDR2 SVGAGI. The CDR3 coding sequence is TGTGCCAGCAGTGAACGGGCGACCGGGGAGCTGTTTTTT. Translating it yields CASSERATGELFF.

The chain couples TRBV9 to TRBJ2-5; TRBD2 matches at 11 bases. CDR3 length equals 16 residues. The junction had 9 bases not matched to a gene; V was cut back by 3 bases and J by 5 bases. Per the germline V gene, CDR1 is SGDLS and CDR2 is YYNGEE. CDR3 amino acids: CASSAGTSGPHETQYF. In DNA, the CDR3 is TGTGCCAGCAGCGCCGGGACTAGCGGCCCCCACGAGACCCAGTACTTC.

The chain has TRBV19 and TRBJ2-5; 8 bases are a match to TRBD1. This CDR3 has 16 amino acids. V lost 3 bases, J lost 2 bases, and 8 bases stayed unmatched. The germline CDR1 and CDR2 sequences are LNHDA and SQIVND (reference sequence). CDR3 residues: CASSIDVRGQQETQYF. CDR3 bases: TGTGCCAGTAGTATTGATGTCAGGGGGCAGCAAGAGACCCAGTACTTC. Looking up the rest from reference TRBV19 and TRBJ2-5 gives the full variable domain: DGGITQSPKYLFRKEGQNVTLSCEQNLNHDAMYWYRQDPGQGLRLIYYSQIVNDFQKGDIAEGYSVSREKKESFPLTVTSAQKNPTAFYLCASSIDVRGQQETQYFGPGTRLLVL.

In this sample, this clone turned up once. The CDR3 coding sequence is TGTGCCAGCAGCTTGGTTGTGGCAGCCACAGATACGCAGTATTTT. Translation: CASSLVVAATDTQYF. The chain is built from TRBV5-4 and TRBJ2-3; D is uncertain. V was cut by 0 bases and J by 2 bases, with 10 bases left in between. The CDR3 is 15 residues long. The germline V gene has CDR1 SGHNT and CDR2 YYREEE (reference sequence).

The V gene is TRBV9, the J gene TRBJ1-3; D gene ambiguous. Germline lookup yields CDR1 SGDLS and CDR2 YYNGEE. Trimming removed 4 bases at V and 0 bases at J, with 11 bases between. The CDR3 extends over 15 amino acids. The CDR3 here is CASSIKGISGNTIYF. The DNA of the CDR3 is TGTGCCAGCAGCATCAAGGGAATCTCTGGAAACACCATATATTTT.

The CDR3 reads CASSQVNTEAFF. As DNA, the CDR3 is TGTGCCAGCAGCCAAGTGAACACTGAAGCTTTCTTT. The V and J genes are TRBV14 and TRBJ1-1; no definite D call. Trimming stripped 1 base from V and 0 bases from J, with 0 bases between. The CDR3 is 12 amino acids. The V gene's germline CDR1 is SGHDN and CDR2 FVKESK.

The genes are TRBV2 and TRBJ1-1; 11 bases match TRBD1. Germline V gives CDR1 SNHLY, CDR2 FYNNEI. The CDR3 consists of 15 residues. The V segment lost 5 bases and the J segment 3 bases; nucleotides outside the gene matches: 5. CDR3 nucleotide sequence: TGTGCCAGCAGTCGGGACAGGGGGGTTCACACTGAAGCTTTCTTT. Translation gives CASSRDRGVHTEAFF.

V and J are TRBV6-5 and TRBJ2-2; D is possibly TRBD1 or TRBD2 (5 bases each). Germline-derived CDR1 and CDR2 are MNHEY and SVGAGI. The ends were cut back, 8 bases at V and 4 bases at J, with 11 bases in the middle. The CDR3 sequence is 13 residues long. Here the CDR3 DNA reads TGTGCCAGCGGGACGGTAGCCACCGGGGAGCTGTTTTTT. Translation: CASGTVATGELFF.

The gene calls are TRBV5-6 and TRBJ2-3; D remains ambiguous. The length of the CDR3 is 16 residues. The V end was cut by 1 base, the J end by 0 bases, with 12 bases between. Germline CDR1 is SGHDT and CDR2 is YYEEEE. The CDR3 is CASSLPGTTSTDTQYF. The CDR3 DNA sequence: TGTGCCAGCAGCTTGCCCGGAACCACTAGCACAGATACGCAGTATTTT.

The chain combines TRBV2 with TRBJ1-2, with D possibly matching TRBD1 (6 bases). Deletions cut 10 bases from V and 5 bases from J, with 17 bases between. The CDR3 has 13 amino acids. Germline CDR1 is SNHLY and CDR2 is FYNNEI. For the CDR3, the DNA is TGTGCCACAGGGGAGCAACAGAAATATGGCTACACCTTC. This translates into CATGEQQKYGYTF.

On this clone itself: Additional DNA sequences in this sample encode the identical CDR3. The V and J genes are TRBV5-1 and TRBJ1-1; TRBD1 matches 7 bases. In germline, CDR1 is SGHRS, CDR2 YFSETQ. Trimming cost V 6 bases and J 0 bases; bases outside gene matches: 8. The CDR3 is 15 amino acids. CDR3 nucleotide sequence: TGCGCCAGCAATGAGGGGGCAGGGCTGAACACTGAAGCTTTCTTT. This gives the protein CASNEGAGLNTEAFF. Full variable domain (outside the CDR3, taken from reference TRBV5-1 and TRBJ1-1): KAGVTQTPRYLIKTRGQQVTLSCSPISGHRSVSWYQQTPGQGLQFLFEYFSETQRNKGNFPGRFSGRQFSNSRSEMNVSTLELGDSALYLCASNEGAGLNTEAFFGQGTRLTVV.

The gene calls are TRBV12-5 and TRBJ2-3; D is undetermined. There are 14 residues in the CDR3. Germline V gives CDR1 LGHNT, CDR2 FRNRAP. The V gene lost 3 bases and the J gene lost 5 bases, with 12 bases spanning the gap. The CDR3 DNA sequence: TGTGCTAGTGGTTTAAACACGGTCGTAGATACGCAGTATTTT. Translated: CASGLNTVVDTQYF.

Note on this clone: Other DNA sequences in this specimen translate into the identical CDR3. This chain uses TRBV5-1 with TRBJ2-7; D may be TRBD1 (5 bases). Germline V gene sequence: CDR1 SGHRS, CDR2 YFSETQ. The CDR3 covers 13 residues. V lost 0 bases, J lost 6 bases, and 10 bases lay in between. The CDR3, as DNA: TGCGCCAGCAGCTTGGGCCAGGGTGGCGAGCAGTACTTC. Amino acid sequence: CASSLGQGGEQYF.

The count of this clone is one. This chain links TRBV10-2 with TRBJ1-2, with D unresolved. The V end lost 2 bases, the J end lost 7 bases, and 14 bases lay between the germline ends. Germline CDR1 is WSHSY and CDR2 is SAAADI. The CDR3 runs to 14 residues. Here the CDR3 reads CASSEASAVFGYTF. The CDR3 DNA is TGCGCCAGCAGTGAGGCCTCGGCGGTGTTTGGCTACACCTTC.

V gene TRBV6-6 combines with J gene TRBJ1-2, with a possible D match to TRBD1 (5 bases). The CDR3 has 13 residues. Trimming took 4 bases from V and 6 from J, leaving 12 bases between them. From germline, CDR1 is MNHNY and CDR2 SVGAGI (reference sequence). CDR3 loop: CASSWGGSNGYTF. In nucleotides, the CDR3 is TGTGCCAGCAGTTGGGGGGGGAGTAATGGCTACACCTTC.

The rearrangement uses TRBV18 and TRBJ2-7; 9 positions agree with TRBD1. Trimming cost V 2 bases and J 6 bases; bases outside gene matches: 8. The V gene's germline CDR1 is KGHSH and CDR2 LQKENI. This CDR3 has 15 residues. The CDR3 DNA reads as TGTGCCAGCTCACCAGGGCAGGACAGGGGTCGCGAGCAGTACTTC. It yields the protein CASSPGQDRGREQYF.

The chain couples TRBV6-1 to TRBJ2-1, with 14 bases identical to TRBD2. After removal of 6 bases from V and 8 bases from J, the junction contained 3 bases not matched to a gene. The germline CDR1 and CDR2 sequences are MNHNS and SASEGT. CDR3 size: 14 residues. The CDR3 sequence: CASSRLAGGDEQFF. The CDR3 nucleotides read TGTGCCAGCAGCCGACTAGCGGGAGGGGATGAGCAGTTCTTC.

This chain links TRBV18 with TRBJ1-4; D unclear. Germline loops: CDR1 KGHSH, CDR2 LQKENI. The CDR3 is made up of 15 amino acids. Deletions cut 4 bases from V and 6 bases from J, with 15 bases between. The CDR3 loop reads CASSLVGGQHEKLFF. CDR3 in DNA: TGTGCCAGCTCACTGGTGGGAGGCCAGCATGAAAAACTGTTTTTT.

This chain joins TRBV5-1 and TRBJ2-2; 8 bases fit TRBD1. The CDR3 runs 14 residues. Losses at the gene ends were 3 bases for V and 5 bases for J; bases not matched to a gene: 3. The germline gives CDR1 SGHRS, CDR2 YFSETQ. The CDR3 bases are TGCGCCAGCAGCTCGGGACAGGAGACCGGGGAGCTGTTTTTT. Translation: CASSSGQETGELFF.

The rearrangement uses TRBV2 and TRBJ2-7, with 9 nucleotides matching TRBD1. With V trimmed by 6 bases and J by 3 bases, 9 bases remained unmatched. The CDR3 consists of 15 residues. CDR1 and CDR2 from the germline V gene are SNHLY and FYNNEI. The CDR3 DNA follows: TGTGCCAGCAGCGTTGCGGGGACAGGGCTCTACGAGCAGTACTTC. This encodes CASSVAGTGLYEQYF.